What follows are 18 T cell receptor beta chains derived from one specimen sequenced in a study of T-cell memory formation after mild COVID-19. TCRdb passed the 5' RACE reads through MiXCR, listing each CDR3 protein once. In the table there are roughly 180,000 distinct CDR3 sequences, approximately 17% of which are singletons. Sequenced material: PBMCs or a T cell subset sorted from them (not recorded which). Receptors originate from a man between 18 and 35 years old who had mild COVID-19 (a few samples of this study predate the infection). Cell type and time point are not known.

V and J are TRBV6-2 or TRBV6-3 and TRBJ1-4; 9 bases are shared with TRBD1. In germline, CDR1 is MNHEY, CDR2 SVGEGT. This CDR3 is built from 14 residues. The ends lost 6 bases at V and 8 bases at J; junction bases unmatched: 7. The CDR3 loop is CASSGTGLEEKLFF. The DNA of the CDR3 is TGTGCCAGCAGCGGGACAGGGCTTGAAGAAAAACTGTTTTTT.

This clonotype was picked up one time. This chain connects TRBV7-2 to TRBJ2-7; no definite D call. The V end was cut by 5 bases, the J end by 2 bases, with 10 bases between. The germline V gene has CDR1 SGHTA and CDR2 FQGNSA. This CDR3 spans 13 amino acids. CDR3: CASSTSWAYEQYV. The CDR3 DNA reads TGTGCCAGCAGCACTTCTTGGGCCTACGAGCAGTACGTC.

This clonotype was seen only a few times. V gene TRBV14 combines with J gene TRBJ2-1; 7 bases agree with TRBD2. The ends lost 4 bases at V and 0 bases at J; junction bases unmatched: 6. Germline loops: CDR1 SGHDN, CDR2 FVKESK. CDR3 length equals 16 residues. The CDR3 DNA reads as TGTGCCAGCAGCCGCTCGTGGACTAGCTCCTACAATGAGCAGTTCTTC. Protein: CASSRSWTSSYNEQFF.

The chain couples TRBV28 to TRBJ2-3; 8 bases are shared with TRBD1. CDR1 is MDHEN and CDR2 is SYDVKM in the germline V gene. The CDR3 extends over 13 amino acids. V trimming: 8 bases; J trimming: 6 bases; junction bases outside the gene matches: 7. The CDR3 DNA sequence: TGTGCCAGCCTGACAGGGGTTGGGGATACGCAGTATTTT. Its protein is CASLTGVGDTQYF.

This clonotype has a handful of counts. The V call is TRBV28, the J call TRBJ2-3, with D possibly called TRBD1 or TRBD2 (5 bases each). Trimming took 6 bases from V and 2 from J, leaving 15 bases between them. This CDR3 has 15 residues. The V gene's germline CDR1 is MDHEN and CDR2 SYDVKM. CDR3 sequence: CASSTSKGPTDTQYF. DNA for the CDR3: TGTGCCAGCAGCACGAGCAAGGGACCCACAGATACGCAGTATTTT. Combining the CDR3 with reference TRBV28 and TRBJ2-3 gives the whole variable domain DVKVTQSSRYLVKRTGEKVFLECVQDMDHENMFWYRQDPGLGLRLIYFSYDVKMKEKGDIPEGYSVSREKKERFSLILESASTNQTSMYLCASSTSKGPTDTQYFGPGTRLTVL.

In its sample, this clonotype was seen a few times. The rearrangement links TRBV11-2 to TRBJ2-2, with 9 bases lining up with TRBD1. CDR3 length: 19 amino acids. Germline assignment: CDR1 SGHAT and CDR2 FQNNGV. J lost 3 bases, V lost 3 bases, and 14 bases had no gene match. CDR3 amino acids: CASSFSIYRGRVYTGELFF. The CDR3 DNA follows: TGTGCCAGCAGCTTTTCCATATACAGGGGGCGCGTGTACACCGGGGAGCTGTTTTTT.

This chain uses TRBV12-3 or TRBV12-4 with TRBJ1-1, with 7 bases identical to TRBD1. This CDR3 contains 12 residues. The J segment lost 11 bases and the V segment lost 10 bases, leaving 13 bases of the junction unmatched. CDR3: CAIAKQGRVAFF. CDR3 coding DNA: TGTGCCATCGCCAAACAGGGGAGGGTGGCTTTCTTT.

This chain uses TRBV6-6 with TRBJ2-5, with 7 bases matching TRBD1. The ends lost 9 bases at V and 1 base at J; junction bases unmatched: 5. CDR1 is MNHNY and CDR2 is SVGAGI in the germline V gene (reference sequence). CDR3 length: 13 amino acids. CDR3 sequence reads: CASKRDSQETQYF. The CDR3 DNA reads TGTGCCAGTAAACGGGACAGCCAAGAGACCCAGTACTTC.

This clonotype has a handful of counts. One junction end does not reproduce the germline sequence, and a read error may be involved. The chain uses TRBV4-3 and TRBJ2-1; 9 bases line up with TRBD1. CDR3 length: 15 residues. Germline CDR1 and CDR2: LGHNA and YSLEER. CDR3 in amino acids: CASSQVGQGYDEQFF. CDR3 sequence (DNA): TGCGCCAGCAGCCAAGTGGGACAGGGCTACGATGAGCAGTTCTTC.

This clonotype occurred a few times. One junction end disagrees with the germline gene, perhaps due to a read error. The CDR3 sequence: CASSLDRADGYTF. As DNA, the CDR3 is TGTGCCAGCAGTTTAGACAGGGCCGATGGCTACACCTTC. The rearrangement uses TRBV7-9 and TRBJ1-2; TRBD1 matches 7 bases. The germline V gene has CDR1 SEHNR and CDR2 FQNEAQ (reference sequence). The CDR3 extends over 13 amino acids. Full variable domain (missing parts from reference TRBV7-9 and TRBJ1-2): DTGVSQNPRHKITKRGQNVTFRCDPISEHNRLYWYRQTLGQGPEFLTYFQNEAQLEKSRLLSDRFSAERPKGSFSTLEIQRTEQGDSAMYLCASSLDRADGYTFGSGTRLTVV.

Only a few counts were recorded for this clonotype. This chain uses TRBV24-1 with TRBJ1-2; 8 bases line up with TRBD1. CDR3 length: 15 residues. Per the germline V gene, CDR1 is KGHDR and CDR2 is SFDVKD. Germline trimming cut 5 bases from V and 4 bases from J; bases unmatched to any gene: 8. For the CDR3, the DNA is TGTGCCACCAGTGGGGGACAGGTTGGGATCTATGGCTACACCTTC. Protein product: CATSGGQVGIYGYTF.

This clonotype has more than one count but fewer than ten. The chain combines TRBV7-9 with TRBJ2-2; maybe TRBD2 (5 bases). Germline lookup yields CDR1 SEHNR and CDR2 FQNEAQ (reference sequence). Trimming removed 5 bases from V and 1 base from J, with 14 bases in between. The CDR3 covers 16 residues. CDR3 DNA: TGTGCCAGCAGCCACCCGCGGGTAAAGAACACCGGGGAGCTGTTTTTT. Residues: CASSHPRVKNTGELFF.

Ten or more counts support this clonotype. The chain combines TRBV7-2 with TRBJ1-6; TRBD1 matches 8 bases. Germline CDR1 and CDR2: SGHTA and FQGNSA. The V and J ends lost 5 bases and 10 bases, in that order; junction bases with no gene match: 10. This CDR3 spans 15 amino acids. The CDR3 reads CASSGGGQGRSPLHF. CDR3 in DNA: TGTGCCAGCAGCGGGGGCGGACAGGGCAGATCACCCCTCCACTTT.

This CDR3 reads CASSPGVRSSYEQYV. CDR3 in DNA: TGTGCCAGCAGCCCGGGGGTTAGGAGCTCCTACGAGCAGTACGTC. The genes are TRBV7-8 and TRBJ2-7; TRBD2 might be the D (6 bases). CDR1 SGHVS and CDR2 FQNEAQ come from the germline V gene. V lost 5 bases to trimming and J lost 0 bases, with 14 bases between them. This CDR3 is built from 15 residues.

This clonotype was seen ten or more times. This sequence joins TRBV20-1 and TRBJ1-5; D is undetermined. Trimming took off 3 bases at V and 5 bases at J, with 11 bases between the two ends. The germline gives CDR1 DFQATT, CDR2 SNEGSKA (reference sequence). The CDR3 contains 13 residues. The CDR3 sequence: CSASSGLDQPQHF. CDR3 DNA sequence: TGCAGTGCTAGTTCGGGGTTGGATCAGCCCCAGCATTTT.

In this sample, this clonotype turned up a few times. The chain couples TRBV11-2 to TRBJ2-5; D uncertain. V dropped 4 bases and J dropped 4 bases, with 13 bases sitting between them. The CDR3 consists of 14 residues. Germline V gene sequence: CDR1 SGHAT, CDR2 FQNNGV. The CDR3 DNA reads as TGTGCCAGCAGCTCCCAGGTTTGGAGAGAGACCCAGTACTTC. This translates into CASSSQVWRETQYF.

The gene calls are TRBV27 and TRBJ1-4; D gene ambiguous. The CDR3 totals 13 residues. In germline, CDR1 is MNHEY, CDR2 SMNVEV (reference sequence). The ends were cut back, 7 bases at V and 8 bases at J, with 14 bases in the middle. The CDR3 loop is CASKMGRLEKLFF. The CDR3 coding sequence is TGTGCCAGCAAGATGGGCAGGTTGGAAAAACTGTTTTTT.

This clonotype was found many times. In DNA, the CDR3 is TGTGCCAGCAGTTTTGTGGGACGTCCCTCCTACAATGAGCAGTTCTTC. Translating it yields CASSFVGRPSYNEQFF. The chain employs TRBV12-3 or TRBV12-4 and TRBJ2-1; possibly TRBD1 or TRBD2 for D (5 bases each). The ends were cut back, 3 bases at V and 0 bases at J, with 12 bases in the middle. CDR3 length equals 16 residues.